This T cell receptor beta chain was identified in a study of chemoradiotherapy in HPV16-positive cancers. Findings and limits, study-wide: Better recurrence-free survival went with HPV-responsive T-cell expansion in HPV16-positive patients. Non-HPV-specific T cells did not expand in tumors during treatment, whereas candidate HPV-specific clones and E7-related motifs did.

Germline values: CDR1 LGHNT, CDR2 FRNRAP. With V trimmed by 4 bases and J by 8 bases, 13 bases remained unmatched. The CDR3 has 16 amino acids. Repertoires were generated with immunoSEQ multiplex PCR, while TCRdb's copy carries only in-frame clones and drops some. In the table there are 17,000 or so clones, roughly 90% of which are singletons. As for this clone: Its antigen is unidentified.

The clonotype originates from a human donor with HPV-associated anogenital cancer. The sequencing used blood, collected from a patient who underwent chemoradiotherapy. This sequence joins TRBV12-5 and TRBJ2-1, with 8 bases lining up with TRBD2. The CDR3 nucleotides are TGTGCTAGTGGTTCTCCCTTGGCGGGGGGCGAGGATGAGCAGTTCTTC. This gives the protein CASGSPLAGGEDEQFF.